The 17 T cell receptor beta chains presented below share a single source sample, sequenced in a study of blood T cell repertoires in COVID-19. Sequencing used immunoSEQ multiplex PCR; TCRdb keeps in-frame clones, though not all of them. This table has roughly 430,000 clones, 70% to 90% appearing once. The material sequenced was PBMCs or T cells enriched from blood (not recorded which). The receptors were gathered from a woman aged 18-29 years who had been exposed to COVID-19.

Here the CDR3 reads CASSPYSSYEQYF. The DNA for the CDR3 is TGTGCCAGCTCACCATACTCGAGTTACGAGCAGTACTTC. V gene TRBV18 combines with J gene TRBJ2-7, with D unclear. Germline CDR1 KGHSH, CDR2 LQKENI. CDR3 length: 13 amino acids. The V end was cut by 2 bases, the J end by 4 bases, with 9 bases between.

The rearrangement links TRBV7-8 to TRBJ1-1; no reliable D call. Trimming pared 1 base from V and 5 bases from J, leaving 8 bases between. The CDR3 is 13 amino acids. CDR1 and CDR2 (germline): SGHVS, FQNEAQ. DNA for the CDR3: TGTGCCAGCAGCTTAGGTGGAGAAACTGAAGCTTTCTTT. Translating it yields CASSLGGETEAFF.

The chain recombines TRBV2 with TRBJ2-3, with 8 bases lining up with TRBD2. The germline gives CDR1 SNHLY, CDR2 FYNNEI. The CDR3 has 15 residues. The J segment lost 2 bases and the V segment lost 4 bases, leaving 5 bases of the junction unmatched. The CDR3 region is CASSGLAPTTDTQYF. CDR3 sequence (DNA): TGTGCCAGCAGTGGACTAGCGCCTACCACAGATACGCAGTATTTT.

V and J are TRBV18 and TRBJ1-6, with TRBD1 as a possible D gene (5 bases). CDR3 size: 16 residues. With 3 bases removed from V and 8 bases from J, the gap between germline ends came to 17 bases. Germline CDR1 and CDR2: KGHSH and LQKENI. The CDR3 is CASSPKPGGSDSPLHF. The DNA for the CDR3 is TGTGCCAGCTCACCGAAACCCGGGGGATCTGATTCACCCCTCCACTTT.

This clone was found once. This chain connects TRBV7-2 to TRBJ2-7; D perhaps matches TRBD1 (5 bases). Trimming removed 3 bases from V and 3 bases from J, with 9 bases in between. This CDR3 has 13 residues. Germline V lookup: CDR1 SGHTA, CDR2 FQGNSA. CDR3 amino acids: CASSFSQVYEQYF. In DNA, the CDR3 is TGTGCCAGCAGCTTCTCACAGGTCTACGAGCAGTACTTC.

The gene calls are TRBV11-1 and TRBJ2-7; possible D gene TRBD1, 6 bases. The CDR3 runs 14 residues. Germline V gives CDR1 SGHAT, CDR2 FQDESV (reference sequence). V lost 5 bases to trimming and J lost 3 bases, with 14 bases between them. The CDR3 DNA follows: TGTGCCAGCAGCCTCGGCCGGGGACACTACGAGCAGTACTTC. This sequence encodes CASSLGRGHYEQYF.

The chain combines TRBV6-1 with TRBJ1-2; no reliable D call. The V end was cut by 2 bases, the J end by 1 base, with 14 bases between. Germline V CDR1 and CDR2: MNHNS, SASEGT. This CDR3 comprises 16 residues. The CDR3 sequence is CASSEMITSVNYGYTF. In DNA, the CDR3 is TGTGCCAGCAGTGAAATGATTACAAGTGTTAACTATGGCTACACCTTC.

The chain carries TRBV27 and TRBJ2-7; D might be TRBD1 (5 bases). The CDR3 spans 13 residues. V lost 2 bases and J 1 base, leaving 6 bases between the germline ends. Germline loops: CDR1 MNHEY, CDR2 SMNVEV (reference sequence). The CDR3 DNA follows: TGTGCCAGCAGTTTAACAGGATCCTACGAGCAGTACTTC. It yields the protein CASSLTGSYEQYF.

This chain connects TRBV7-2 to TRBJ1-1; TRBD1 might be the D (6 bases). Germline V gives CDR1 SGHTA, CDR2 FQGNSA. This CDR3 is 14 amino acids long. The V gene lost 0 bases and the J gene lost 4 bases, with 9 bases spanning the gap. CDR3 residues: CASSLATGITEAFF. The CDR3 bases are TGTGCCAGCAGCTTAGCGACAGGAATCACTGAAGCTTTCTTT.

The chain couples TRBV15 to TRBJ2-3, with 10 bases lining up with TRBD2. The V gene's germline CDR1 is LNHNV and CDR2 YYDKDF (reference sequence). This CDR3 region has 16 residues. V shed 1 base and J 5 bases; nucleotides not matched to a gene: 6. The CDR3 region has the DNA TGTGCCACCAGCAGAGGATCTGAGCGGGAGGGAGATACGCAGTATTTT. As protein: CATSRGSEREGDTQYF.

This clone was seen just once. For the CDR3, the DNA is TGTGCCAGCAGTGAAGCGTGGGACTCCTACTACGAGCAGTACTTC. Amino acids: CASSEAWDSYYEQYF. The chain couples TRBV6-1 to TRBJ2-7; D may be TRBD2 (6 bases). Germline V gene data show CDR1 as MNHNS and CDR2 as SASEGT. The CDR3 loop spans 15 amino acids. With 0 bases removed from V and 3 bases from J, the gap between germline ends came to 12 bases.

This clone was recorded a few times. The V gene is TRBV18, the J gene TRBJ2-5, with D hard to call. CDR3 length equals 16 residues. Germline-derived CDR1 and CDR2 are KGHSH and LQKENI. Trimming removed 3 bases from V and 0 bases from J, with 14 bases in between. CDR3 sequence reads: CASSPPDDMNQETQYF. CDR3 sequence (DNA): TGTGCCAGCTCACCCCCAGACGACATGAACCAAGAGACCCAGTACTTC.

The V gene is TRBV12-2, the J gene TRBJ2-3; the D segment call TRBD2 is taken from the table without a DNA check. TRBV12-2 has pseudogene status. CDR3 length: 16 residues. This CDR3 is CASRSRLAGGTDTQYF. Written as DNA, the CDR3 is TGTGCAAGTCGCTCACGACTAGCGGGGGGCACAGATACGCAGTATTTT.

CDR3 in amino acids: CASGEGQGTFSGNTIYF. DNA of the CDR3: TGTGCCAGCGGCGAGGGACAGGGAACATTCTCTGGAAACACCATATATTTT. The chain carries TRBV14 and TRBJ1-3, with 9 bases lining up with TRBD1. This CDR3 spans 17 amino acids. The V segment lost 8 bases and the J segment 0 bases; nucleotides outside the gene matches: 11. Germline values: CDR1 SGHDN, CDR2 FVKESK. Using reference TRBV14 and TRBJ1-3 for the parts outside the CDR3, the full variable domain is EAGVTQFPSHSVIEKGQTVTLRCDPISGHDNLYWYRRVMGKEIKFLLHFVKESKQDESGMPNNRFLAERTGGTYSTLKVQPAELEDSGVYFCASGEGQGTFSGNTIYFGEGSWLTVV.

V usage is TRBV7-2 and J usage is TRBJ2-1, with 11 nucleotides matching TRBD2. The junction had 5 bases not matched to a gene; V was cut back by 3 bases and J by 4 bases. Germline V gives CDR1 SGHTA, CDR2 FQGNSA. The CDR3 extends over 16 amino acids. This chain's CDR3 is CASSFLLAGVYNEQFF. The CDR3 coding sequence is TGTGCCAGCAGCTTCCTACTAGCGGGAGTTTACAATGAGCAGTTCTTC.

The J gene is TRBJ1-1, the V gene TRBV6-5, with TRBD1 identical over 10 bases. CDR3 length equals 14 residues. The V segment lost 6 bases and the J segment 10 bases; nucleotides outside the gene matches: 11. Germline values: CDR1 MNHEY, CDR2 SVGAGI. DNA of the CDR3: TGTGCCAGCAGACCTCCGGGACAGGGGCCTGCAGCTTTCTTT. It translates to CASRPPGQGPAAFF.

The chain is built from TRBV11-2 and TRBJ2-1; TRBD2 agrees at 7 bases. Germline V gives CDR1 SGHAT, CDR2 FQNNGV. J was trimmed by 5 bases and V by 3 bases; bases with no gene match: 7. This CDR3 is 15 amino acids long. The CDR3 reads CASSFKTSRDNEQFF. The CDR3 bases are TGTGCCAGCAGCTTTAAGACTAGCCGAGACAATGAGCAGTTCTTC.